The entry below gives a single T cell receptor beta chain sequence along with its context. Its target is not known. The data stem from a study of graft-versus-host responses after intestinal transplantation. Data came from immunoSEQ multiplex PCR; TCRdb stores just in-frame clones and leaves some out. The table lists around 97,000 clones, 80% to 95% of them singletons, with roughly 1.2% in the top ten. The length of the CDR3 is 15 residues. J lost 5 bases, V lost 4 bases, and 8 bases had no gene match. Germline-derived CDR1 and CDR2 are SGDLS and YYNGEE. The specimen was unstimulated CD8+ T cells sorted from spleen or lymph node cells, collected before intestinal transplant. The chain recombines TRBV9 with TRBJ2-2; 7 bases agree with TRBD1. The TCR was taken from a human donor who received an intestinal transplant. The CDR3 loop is CASSSRTGETGELFF. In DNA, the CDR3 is TGTGCCAGCAGCTCCCGGACAGGAGAGACCGGGGAGCTGTTTTTT.